Below are 31 T cell receptor beta chains sequenced from a single sample in a study of CD8+ T cells in alopecia areata. RNA, once extracted, was reverse transcribed into cDNA for use as the sequencing template. Only in-frame clones appear in the TCRdb table, and some are missing; sequencing was by immunoSEQ multiplex PCR. The sample contains 200,000 to 300,000 clones, none occurring once; about 1.1% lies in the top ten. Markers used for sorting pooled cutaneous lymph node cells were CD4, CD8alpha, NKG2D, NKG2ACE and others. The source material was CD4+ T cells sorted from a lymph node. The receptors here all came from a C3H/HeJ mouse with alopecia areata. The mouse strain carries the MHC haplotype H2-k.

With regard to this clone: Any gene name here is a mouse gene name. The CDR3 goes on 4 residues after the read ends, and that part is filled in from the germline J gene. This sequence joins TRBV13-2 and TRBJ1-1, with 7 nucleotides matching TRBD1. CDR1 and CDR2 from the germline V gene are NNHNN and SYGAGS (reference sequence). This CDR3 is built from 12 residues. V lost 9 bases to trimming and J lost 0 bases; unmatched junction nucleotides: 2. Partial CDR3 DNA: TGTGCCACCGGGACAGCAAACACA. It yields the protein CATGTANT. From start to end, the CDR3 is CATGTANTEVFF.

A few counts support this clone. These gene names are mouse names. The read comes to an end 4 residues before the CDR3 does, leaving the germline J gene to fill in the end. The identical CDR3 is also encoded by other nucleotide sequences in the sample. This sequence joins TRBV31 and TRBJ1-2; 7 bases agree with TRBD1. CDR1 is GKSSPN and CDR2 is SITVG in the germline V gene. Germline trimming cut 0 bases from V and 1 base from J; bases unmatched to any gene: 2. The CDR3 runs to 14 residues. CDR3 DNA (partial): TGTGCCTGGAGTCTCAGGGGGGAAAACTCC. Residues: CAWSLRGENS. In full, the CDR3 is CAWSLRGENSDYTF.

This clone was recorded a few times. The listed genes are named as in mouse. Read coverage stops 4 residues before the CDR3 terminus; the germline J gene supplies the remainder. The V call is TRBV1, the J call TRBJ2-5, with 9 bases fitting TRBD1. Germline CDR1 and CDR2: NSQYPW and LRSPGD (reference sequence). This CDR3 spans 14 amino acids. The CDR3 bases that were read are TGCACCTGCAGTGCCGGGACAGGGTTGGAC. This gives the protein CTCSAGTGLD. The CDR3, in full, reads CTCSAGTGLDTQYF.

This clone was counted only a few times. Gene names refer to mouse genes. The read ends 3 residues before the CDR3 terminus; that terminus is restored from the germline J gene. V usage is TRBV19 and J usage is TRBJ1-6; 7 bases are shared with TRBD1. TRBJ1-6 is flagged as an ORF with uncertain function. The ends lost 1 base at V and 1 base at J; junction bases unmatched: 2. Germline V gives CDR1 FNHDT, CDR2 SITEND (reference sequence). CDR3 length equals 16 residues. The CDR3 sequence is CASSIRGRSYNSPLYF. CDR3 DNA (partial): TGTGCCAGCAGTATAAGGGGGCGATCCTATAATTCGCCC.

A note on this clone: The gene names given are mouse names. The CDR3 end falls 4 residues outside the read, so it is completed with the germline J gene. The chain links TRBV13-1 to TRBJ2-5, with unresolved D. Germline V gene sequence: CDR1 NSHNY, CDR2 SYGAGN. The CDR3 runs 15 residues. Trimming removed 2 bases at V and 0 bases at J, with 10 bases between. CDR3 residues: CASSESDINQDTQYF. CDR3 DNA, as far as it was read: TGTGCCAGCAGTGAGTCCGACATTAACCAAGAC.

The table lists this clone with a few counts. The genes and germline here are from mouse. Read data end 4 residues before the CDR3 end; the end is taken from the germline J gene. The chain joins TRBV13-1 to TRBJ2-5, with no clear D. The V end lost 4 bases, the J end lost 3 bases, and 9 bases lay between the germline ends. Germline V gene data show CDR1 as NSHNY and CDR2 as SYGAGN. The CDR3 is 13 residues long. The chain's CDR3 is CASSRQQQDTQYF. The part of the CDR3 DNA that was read is TGTGCCAGCAGTCGCCAGCAACAAGAC.

This clone was seen a few times. Mouse names are used for the genes. The CDR3 goes on 4 residues after the read ends, and that part is filled in from the germline J gene. This chain joins TRBV19 and TRBJ2-2, with 7 bases aligning to TRBD2. Germline CDR1 is FNHDT and CDR2 is SITEND (reference sequence). The J segment lost 3 bases and the V segment lost 3 bases, leaving 2 bases of the junction unmatched. The CDR3 extends over 14 amino acids. The CDR3 loop is CASSRGTDTGQLYF. The CDR3 bases that were read are TGTGCCAGCAGTAGGGGGACTGACACCGGG.

This clone was seen more than once but under ten times. Gene names and germline match the mouse. The read ends 3 residues shy of where the CDR3 ends; the end is completed using the germline J gene. At the DNA level, this CDR3 is encoded by other sequences in the same sample as well. V usage is TRBV19 and J usage is TRBJ1-6; tentatively, D is TRBD1 (5 bases). TRBJ1-6 is placed among ORFs of uncertain function. The germline gives CDR1 FNHDT, CDR2 SITEND (reference sequence). The CDR3 is 13 amino acids. Between the trimmed V and J ends, which lost 6 bases and 4 bases, there was a span of 8 bases. CDR3 bases read: TGTGCCAGCACCGGGGGGTATAATTCGCCC. Protein sequence: CASTGGYNSP. The whole CDR3 sequence reads CASTGGYNSPLYF.

This clone came up a few times. Gene names refer to mouse genes. The read finishes 4 residues shy of the CDR3 end, and the germline J gene is used to complete it. J is TRBJ2-4 and V is TRBV31; 8 bases are shared with TRBD2. The CDR3 runs 14 residues. Germline CDR1 and CDR2: GKSSPN and SITVG. The ends lost 0 bases at V and 1 base at J; junction bases unmatched: 0. The DNA read from the CDR3 is TGTGCCTGGAGTCTCTGGGGGGGTCAAAAC. Protein product: CAWSLWGGQN. The whole CDR3 protein reads CAWSLWGGQNTLYF.

Comments on this clone: Gene names denote mouse genes. The DNA ends 4 residues before the CDR3 does, and the rest of the CDR3 is filled in from the germline J gene. The same CDR3 can be traced to other DNA sequences in this sample. This sequence joins TRBV19 and TRBJ2-7; maybe TRBD2 (6 bases). CDR3 length: 12 residues. Per germline, CDR1 FNHDT and CDR2 SITEND (reference sequence). Here the CDR3 reads CASRRDFYEQYF. Incomplete CDR3 DNA: TGTGCCAGCAGACGGGACTTTTAT.

This clone was counted between two and nine times. These gene names are mouse names. The CDR3 extends 4 residues past the end of the read, so its final part is completed from the germline J gene. V and J are TRBV19 and TRBJ2-5, with 10 bases aligning to TRBD2. Germline V CDR1 and CDR2: FNHDT, SITEND (reference sequence). This CDR3 contains 13 residues. CDR3 region: CASRATGGDTQYF. CDR3 DNA (partial): TGTGCCAGCAGAGCGACTGGGGGGGAC.

About this clone: All gene names here are mouse names. The CDR3 end lies 4 residues beyond the end of the read and is filled in from the germline J gene. The chain has TRBV13-1 and TRBJ2-2; possible D gene TRBD1, 6 bases. CDR1 is NSHNY and CDR2 is SYGAGN in the germline V gene. Trimming shortened V by 0 bases and J by 1 base, and 10 bases separated the two germline ends. The CDR3 loop spans 16 amino acids. The DNA read from the CDR3 is TGTGCCAGCAGTGATGAATGGGGACAAAACACCGGG. Protein: CASSDEWGQNTG. The full CDR3 protein is CASSDEWGQNTGQLYF.

In the case of this clone: Gene names follow the mouse nomenclature. Read coverage stops 4 residues before the CDR3 terminus; the germline J gene supplies the remainder. The chain employs TRBV13-3 and TRBJ2-4; 10 nucleotides agree with TRBD2. The CDR3 has 16 amino acids. CDR1 is NNHDY, CDR2 SYVADS, per germline. V lost 1 base, J lost 0 bases, and 2 bases stayed unmatched. The CDR3 protein is CASSDYWGGSQNTLYF. The part of the CDR3 DNA that was read is TGTGCCAGCAGTGATTACTGGGGGGGTAGTCAAAAC.

With respect to this clone: Here the gene names and germline are mouse. The read stops 4 residues short of the end of the CDR3; the missing end is completed from the germline J gene. The rearrangement uses TRBV1 and TRBJ2-5; TRBD2 might be the D (6 bases). Germline assignment: CDR1 NSQYPW and CDR2 LRSPGD (reference sequence). The length of the CDR3 is 13 residues. CDR3 DNA, as far as it was read: TGCACCTGCAGTGGGGGACTACTAGAC. Protein product: CTCSGGLLD. The entire CDR3 sequence reads CTCSGGLLDTQYF.

Regarding this clone: Gene names are mouse gene names. The sequenced fragment ends 4 residues before the CDR3 boundary, so the rest is inferred from the germline J gene. This sequence joins TRBV19 and TRBJ1-1; 7 bases align to TRBD1. With 4 bases clipped from V and 1 base from J, the junction kept 1 base outside the gene matches. The CDR3 is 13 residues long. CDR1 and CDR2 from the germline V gene are FNHDT and SITEND (reference sequence). CDR3 loop: CASSWDRNTEVFF. The part of the CDR3 DNA that was read is TGTGCCAGCAGTTGGGACAGAAACACA.

A few counts support this clone. Gene names and germline refer to mouse. From the germline J gene comes the end of the CDR3, since the read stops 4 residues before it. At the DNA level, this CDR3 is encoded by other sequences in the same sample as well. The chain employs TRBV4 and TRBJ2-2; 9 bases agree with TRBD2. CDR1 and CDR2 from the germline V gene are LGHDT and YNNKQL (reference sequence). V was clipped by 5 bases and J by 2 bases; unmatched bases: 3. The CDR3 is 15 amino acids. CDR3: CASSLTGGNTGQLYF. The CDR3 bases that were read are TGTGCCAGCAGCCTGACTGGGGGTAACACCGGG.

Points on this clone: The gene symbols are mouse symbols. The sequenced fragment ends 4 residues before the CDR3 boundary, so the rest is inferred from the germline J gene. V gene TRBV4 combines with J gene TRBJ2-2; 7 bases map to TRBD1. Germline CDR1 and CDR2: LGHDT and YNNKQL (reference sequence). V lost 5 bases, J lost 4 bases, and 4 bases stayed unmatched. This CDR3 has 14 amino acids. The CDR3 is CASSDRVSTGQLYF. The DNA read from the CDR3 is TGTGCCAGCAGCGACAGGGTATCCACCGGG.

In regard to this clone: Mouse germline and gene names are used. The read comes to an end 4 residues before the CDR3 does, leaving the germline J gene to fill in the end. J is TRBJ2-1 and V is TRBV19; 7 bases fit TRBD1. The J segment lost 3 bases and the V segment lost 1 base, leaving 4 bases of the junction unmatched. The CDR3 is made up of 15 amino acids. In germline, CDR1 is FNHDT, CDR2 SITEND (reference sequence). The CDR3: CASSINHRGYAEQFF. The CDR3 bases that were read are TGTGCCAGCAGTATAAACCACAGGGGCTATGCT.

As concerns this clone: Gene names and germline refer to mouse. CDR3 DNA (partial): TGTGCCAGCGGTGATGCACTGGGGGGCCTCTCCTAT. It yields the protein CASGDALGGLSY. The CDR3 in its entirety is CASGDALGGLSYEQYF. The chain uses TRBV13-2 and TRBJ2-7; TRBD2 matches at 9 bases. The read is 4 residues too short to cover the CDR3 end, so that end is filled in from the germline J gene. V shed 0 bases, J shed 0 bases, and the junction held 4 bases outside the gene matches. Looked up from germline, CDR1 is NNHNN and CDR2 is SYGAGS (reference sequence). This CDR3 has 16 residues.

This clone has more than one count but fewer than ten. Mouse germline and gene names are used. The sequenced fragment ends 4 residues before the CDR3 boundary, so the rest is inferred from the germline J gene. The sample has other DNA sequences that encode this CDR3 too. This sequence joins TRBV13-2 and TRBJ2-4, with D tentatively TRBD2 (6 bases). Trimming cost V 5 bases and J 1 base, with 8 bases left between them. The CDR3 loop spans 13 amino acids. Per germline, CDR1 NNHNN and CDR2 SYGAGS (reference sequence). The chain's CDR3 is CASGGGGQNTLYF. CDR3 DNA, as far as it was read: TGTGCCAGCGGGGGGGGAGGTCAAAAC.

This clone was detected a few times. All gene names here are mouse names. The read comes to an end 4 residues before the CDR3 does, leaving the germline J gene to fill in the end. The V call is TRBV2, the J call TRBJ2-3; TRBD2 might be the D (6 bases). V was cut by 0 bases and J by 0 bases, with 10 bases left in between. In germline, CDR1 is LGHNA, CDR2 YSYQKL. The CDR3 is 16 amino acids. This chain's CDR3 is CASSQEAGTSAETLYF. The sequenced CDR3 bases are TGTGCCAGCAGCCAAGAAGCGGGGACTAGTGCAGAA.

This clone was seen a few times. The germline and genes are mouse ones. The CDR3 goes on 4 residues after the read ends, and that part is filled in from the germline J gene. In the same sample, other DNA sequences code for this CDR3. V gene TRBV31 combines with J gene TRBJ2-4; TRBD2 agrees at 8 bases. Trimming took 0 bases from V and 0 from J; bases not matched to a gene: 2. Germline V gene lookup returns CDR1 GKSSPN and CDR2 SITVG. The CDR3 runs to 15 residues. CDR3 DNA (partial): TGTGCCTGGAGTCTGGGGGGGGCTAGTCAAAAC. This sequence encodes CAWSLGGASQN. The full CDR3 is CAWSLGGASQNTLYF.

For this clone: Genes and germline come from the mouse. The CDR3 end lies 4 residues beyond the end of the read and is filled in from the germline J gene. J is TRBJ2-1 and V is TRBV19, with TRBD1 matching 11 bases. The CDR3 is 15 residues long. The germline V gene encodes CDR1 FNHDT and CDR2 SITEND (reference sequence). V shed 6 bases, J shed 2 bases, and the junction held 4 bases outside the gene matches. Partial CDR3 DNA: TGTGCCAGCACCCGGGACAGGGGGGACTATGCT. Residues: CASTRDRGDYA. The CDR3 reads in full as CASTRDRGDYAEQFF.

This clone was detected a few times. Genes here carry mouse names. Coverage ceases 4 residues before the CDR3 finishes, and the germline J gene fills in the end. V and J are TRBV13-2 and TRBJ2-2; 7 bases map to TRBD1. The CDR3 has 17 residues. The V gene end was trimmed by 2 bases and the J gene end by 0 bases; junction bases not matched to a gene: 7. Germline assignment: CDR1 NNHNN and CDR2 SYGAGS (reference sequence). CDR3 DNA (partial): TGTGCCAGCGGTGACCCCGACAGGGTTGCAAACACCGGG. This translates into CASGDPDRVANTG. The complete CDR3 protein is CASGDPDRVANTGQLYF.

A word on this clone: Gene names and germline refer to mouse. The CDR3 end lies 4 residues beyond the end of the read and is filled in from the germline J gene. The chain is built from TRBV3 and TRBJ2-5; D is perhaps TRBD2 (6 bases). This CDR3 is 14 amino acids long. Germline loops: CDR1 SNHLY, CDR2 FYNGKV (reference sequence). CDR3 DNA, as far as it was read: TGTGCCAGCAGCTTAAGGGCTGGGGAAGAC. Its protein is CASSLRAGED. The whole CDR3 reads CASSLRAGEDTQYF.

On this clone: Mouse germline and gene names are used. Incomplete CDR3 DNA: TGTGCCAGCGGCTTGGCGGGACAAAGCTCCTAT. It yields the protein CASGLAGQSSY. The full CDR3 sequence reads CASGLAGQSSYEQYF. The chain links TRBV19 to TRBJ2-7; D is possibly TRBD1 (6 bases). The read gets to within 4 residues of the CDR3 end, and the germline J gene fills in the rest. The V and J ends lost 7 bases and 0 bases respectively, with 17 bases between them. The CDR3 is 15 residues long. Germline CDR1 reads FNHDT; CDR2 reads SITEND (reference sequence).

The sample holds a few counts of this clone. The genes are named according to mouse. The read falls 4 residues short of the CDR3 end, and the missing part is taken from the germline J gene. The rearrangement uses TRBV13-1 and TRBJ2-2; 7 bases fit TRBD1. Trimming cost V 0 bases and J 0 bases; bases outside gene matches: 5. Germline V CDR1 and CDR2: NSHNY, SYGAGN. This CDR3 is built from 17 residues. CDR3 DNA, as far as it was read: TGTGCCAGCAGTGATGCCAGGGGGTATGCAAACACCGGG. Amino acids: CASSDARGYANTG. The CDR3 reads in full as CASSDARGYANTGQLYF.

In its sample, this clone was seen a few times. Gene names denote mouse genes. From the germline J gene comes the end of the CDR3, since the read stops 4 residues before it. This sample includes further DNA sequences coding for the same CDR3. The V gene is TRBV13-3, the J gene TRBJ2-3; D may be TRBD2 (7 bases). The CDR3 is 16 residues long. CDR1 is NNHDY, CDR2 SYVADS, per germline. Trimming shortened V by 1 base and J by 0 bases, and 12 bases separated the two germline ends. This CDR3 is CASSDPLGASAETLYF. The covered CDR3 bases are TGTGCCAGCAGTGATCCGCTGGGGGCTAGTGCAGAA.

This clone showed up just a few times. Here the gene names and germline are mouse. The read finishes 4 residues shy of the CDR3 end, and the germline J gene is used to complete it. The J gene is TRBJ2-1, the V gene TRBV31; D is unclear. The V and J ends lost 0 bases and 3 bases respectively, with 12 bases between them. Germline V CDR1 and CDR2: GKSSPN, SITVG. This CDR3 has 15 amino acids. The CDR3 region is CAWSLRRVGYAEQFF. Partial CDR3 DNA: TGTGCCTGGAGTCTACGACGAGTGGGCTATGCT.

Comment on this clone: Each gene name is a mouse one. The read ends 4 residues early relative to the CDR3; the germline J gene fills the gap. Other DNA variants within this sample encode the same CDR3. The rearrangement uses TRBV13-1 and TRBJ2-3; D might be TRBD1 (8 bases). The CDR3 runs to 14 residues. Germline assignment: CDR1 NSHNY and CDR2 SYGAGN. Trimming took off 2 bases at V and 3 bases at J, with 10 bases between the two ends. The sequenced CDR3 bases are TGTGCCAGCAGTGAACAGGGGGGGGCAGAA. Its translation: CASSEQGGAE. The entire CDR3 reads CASSEQGGAETLYF.

To note about this clone: Mouse gene names and germline throughout. Sequencing ends 4 residues short of the CDR3 end; the germline J gene provides the rest. This chain connects TRBV31 to TRBJ1-2; 11 nucleotides align to TRBD1. CDR3 length: 15 residues. With V trimmed by 1 base and J by 1 base, 2 bases remained unmatched. From germline, CDR1 is GKSSPN and CDR2 SITVG. The covered CDR3 bases are TGTGCCTGGAGTCAAGGGACAGGGGGAAACTCC. Its protein product is CAWSQGTGGNS. The whole CDR3 sequence reads CAWSQGTGGNSDYTF.